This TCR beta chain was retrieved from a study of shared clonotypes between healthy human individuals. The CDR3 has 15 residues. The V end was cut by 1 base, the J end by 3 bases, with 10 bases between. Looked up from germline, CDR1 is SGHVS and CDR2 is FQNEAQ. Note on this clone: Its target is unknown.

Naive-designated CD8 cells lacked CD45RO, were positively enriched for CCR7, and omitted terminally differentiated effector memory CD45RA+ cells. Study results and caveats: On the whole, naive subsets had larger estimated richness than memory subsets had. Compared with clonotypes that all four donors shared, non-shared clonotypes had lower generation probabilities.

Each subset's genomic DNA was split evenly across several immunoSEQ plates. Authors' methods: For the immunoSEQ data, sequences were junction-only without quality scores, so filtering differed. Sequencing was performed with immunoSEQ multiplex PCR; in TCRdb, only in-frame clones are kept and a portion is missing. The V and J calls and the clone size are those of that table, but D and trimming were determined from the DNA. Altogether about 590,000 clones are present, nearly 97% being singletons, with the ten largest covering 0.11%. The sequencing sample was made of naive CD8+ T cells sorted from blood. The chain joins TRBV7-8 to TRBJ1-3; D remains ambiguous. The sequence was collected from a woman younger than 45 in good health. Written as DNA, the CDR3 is TGTGCCAGCAGCTTAGGCCCCGGGAGTGGAAACACCATATATTTT. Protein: CASSLGPGSGNTIYF.